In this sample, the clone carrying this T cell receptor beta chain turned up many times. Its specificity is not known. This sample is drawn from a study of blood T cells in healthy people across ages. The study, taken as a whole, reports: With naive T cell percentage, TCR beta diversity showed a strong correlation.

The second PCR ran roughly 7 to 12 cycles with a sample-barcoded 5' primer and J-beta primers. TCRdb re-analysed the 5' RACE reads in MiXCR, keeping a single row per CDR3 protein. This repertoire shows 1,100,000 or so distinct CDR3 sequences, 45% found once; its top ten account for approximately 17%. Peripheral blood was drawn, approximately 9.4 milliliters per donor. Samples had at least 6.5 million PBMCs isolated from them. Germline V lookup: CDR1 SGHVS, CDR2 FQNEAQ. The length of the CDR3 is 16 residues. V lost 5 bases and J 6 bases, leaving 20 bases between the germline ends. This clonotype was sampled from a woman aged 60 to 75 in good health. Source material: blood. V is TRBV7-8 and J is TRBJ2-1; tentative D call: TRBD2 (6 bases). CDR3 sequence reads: CASSPRERAVPNEQFF. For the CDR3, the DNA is TGTGCCAGCAGCCCTCGAGAGCGGGCGGTTCCCAATGAGCAGTTCTTC.